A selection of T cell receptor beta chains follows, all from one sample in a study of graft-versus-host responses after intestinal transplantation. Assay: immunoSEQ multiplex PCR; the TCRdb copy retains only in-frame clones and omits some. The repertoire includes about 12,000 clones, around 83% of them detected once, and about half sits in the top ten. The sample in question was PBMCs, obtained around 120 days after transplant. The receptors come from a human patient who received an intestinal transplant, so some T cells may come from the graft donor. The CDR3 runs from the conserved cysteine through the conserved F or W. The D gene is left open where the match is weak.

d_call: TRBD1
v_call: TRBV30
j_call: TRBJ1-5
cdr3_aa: CAWSPGGRNQPQHF
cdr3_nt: TGTGCCTGGAGTCCAGGGGGCCGCAATCAGCCCCAGCATTTT

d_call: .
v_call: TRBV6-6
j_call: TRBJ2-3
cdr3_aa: CASSYSGERTDTQYF
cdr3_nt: TGTGCCAGCAGTTACTCGGGAGAGAGGACAGATACGCAGTATTTT

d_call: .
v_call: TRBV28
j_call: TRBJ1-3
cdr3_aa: CASRPGSGNTIYF
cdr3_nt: TGTGCCAGTCGACCGGGCTCTGGAAACACCATATATTTT

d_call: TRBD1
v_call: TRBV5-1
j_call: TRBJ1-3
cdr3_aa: CASSYSGTGAGNTIYF
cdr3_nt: TGCGCCAGCAGCTACTCCGGGACAGGGGCTGGAAACACCATATATTTT

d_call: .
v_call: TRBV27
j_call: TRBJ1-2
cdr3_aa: CASSLWPGPPYGYTF
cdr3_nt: TGTGCCAGCAGTTTATGGCCCGGGCCTCCCTATGGCTACACCTTC

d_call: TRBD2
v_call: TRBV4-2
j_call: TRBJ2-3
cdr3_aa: CASSQGLAGPDTQYF
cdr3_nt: TGTGCCAGCAGCCAAGGACTAGCGGGACCAGATACGCAGTATTTT

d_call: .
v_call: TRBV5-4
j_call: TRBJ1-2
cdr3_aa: CASSLAFGYGYTF
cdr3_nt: TGTGCCAGCAGCTTGGCTTTTGGTTATGGCTACACCTTC

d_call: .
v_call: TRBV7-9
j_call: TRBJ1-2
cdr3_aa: CASSSGTYYGYTF
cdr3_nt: TGTGCCAGCAGCTCTGGGACTTACTATGGCTACACCTTC

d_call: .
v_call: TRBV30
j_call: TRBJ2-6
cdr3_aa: CAWSVTGANVLTF
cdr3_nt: TGTGCCTGGAGTGTTACTGGGGCCAACGTCCTGACTTTC

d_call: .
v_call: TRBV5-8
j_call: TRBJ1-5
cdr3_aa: CASSWEYSNQPQHF
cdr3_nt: TGTGCCAGCAGCTGGGAATATAGCAATCAGCCCCAGCATTTT